What follows describes a single T cell receptor (beta chain). Produced via immunoSEQ multiplex PCR; TCRdb's table is partial and in-frame only. The table records 180,000 or so clones, 91% of them present only once. The entry originates in a study of control samples from healthy donors and cancer patients. Per germline, CDR1 MRHNA and CDR2 SNTAGT. The CDR3 consists of 11 residues. Trimming shortened V by 3 bases and J by 4 bases, and 4 bases separated the two germline ends. Specimen: blood. This chain links TRBV6-4 with TRBJ2-7; no clear D gene. This clonotype was obtained from a woman younger than 45 in good health. CDR3 sequence: CASSEAYEQYF. CDR3 coding DNA: TGTGCCAGCAGTGAGGCGTACGAGCAGTACTTC.